Below, one T cell receptor (beta chain) is given with its context. The entry originates in a study of monozygotic twins with inflammatory bowel disease. TCRdb derives one entry per CDR3 protein from the 5' RACE reads, leaving out DNA. This table holds 150,000 to 200,000 distinct CDR3 sequences. Sequencing was carried out using blood. The receptor was isolated from a human donor with ulcerative colitis or Crohn's disease, or a healthy co-twin of an affected twin (not recorded which).

CDR3 amino acids: CSVEEFTVDTEAFF. The chain links TRBV29-1 to TRBJ1-1. The CDR3 sequence is 14 residues long. Germline CDR1 SQVTM, CDR2 ANQGSEA. The full variable domain, in which reference TRBV29-1 and TRBJ1-1 provide the parts outside the CDR3, is SAVISQKPSRDICQRGTSLTIQCQVDSQVTMMFWYRQQPGQSLTLIATANQGSEATYESGFVIDKFPISRPNLTFSTLTVSNMSPEDSSIYLCSVEEFTVDTEAFFGQGTRLTVV.